This paragraph covers one T cell receptor (beta chain) sequence. Its antigen is undetermined. Researchers took lesional scalp punch biopsies and peripheral blood from people who were alopecia areata patients. PBMCs yielded sorted CD4+ and CD8+ T cells. This specimen belongs to a study of CD8+ T cells in alopecia areata. Overall study results and limits: For lesional scalp, especially alopecia totalis/universalis, clonality was higher than in normal scalp.

cDNA prepared by RNA extraction and subsequent reverse transcription served as the template for sequencing. Measured with immunoSEQ multiplex PCR; TCRdb has only the in-frame clones, and not every one. This table has some 120,000 clones, 47% appearing once. This CDR3 has 8 residues. Germline values: CDR1 LNHDA, CDR2 SQIVND (reference sequence). The chain is built from TRBV19 and TRBJ2-5; the D gene is possibly TRBD2 (6 bases). Sequencing was performed on NKG2D-low CD8+ T cells sorted from blood. The receptor comes from a human donor with alopecia areata. CDR3 DNA: TGTGGCCGGAGGGACCAGTACTTC. This gives the protein CGRRDQYF.